Presented here are 14 T cell receptor beta chains from one specimen sequenced in a study of Tregs in tolerant kidney transplant recipients. TCRdb's table, derived via immunoSEQ multiplex PCR, lists solely in-frame clones and lacks some. The sample consists of 200,000 to 300,000 clones, approximately 83% of them appearing once. The sample comprised CD4+ T cells from blood. These receptors originate from a human donor in good health.

This chain connects TRBV7-9 to TRBJ2-1; D is tentatively TRBD1 or TRBD2 (5 bases each). Germline assignment: CDR1 SEHNR and CDR2 FQNEAQ (reference sequence). V dropped 3 bases and J dropped 12 bases, with 12 bases sitting between them. CDR3 length: 12 residues. CDR3 in DNA: TGTGCCAGCAGCTTGGGGGTCGGGTGGCAGTTCTTC. Encoded protein: CASSLGVGWQFF.

This clone has more than one count but fewer than ten. This chain connects TRBV6-1 to TRBJ2-7; 8 nucleotides match TRBD2. V gave up 4 bases and J gave up 0 bases; unmatched junction bases: 5. The CDR3 extends over 15 amino acids. The germline V gene encodes CDR1 MNHNS and CDR2 SASEGT. The CDR3: CASSGQAGVSYEQYF. DNA for the CDR3: TGTGCCAGCAGTGGACAAGCGGGAGTCTCCTACGAGCAGTACTTC.

CDR3 protein: CAISESQSETQYF. CDR3 coding DNA: TGTGCCATCAGTGAGAGTCAGTCCGAGACCCAGTACTTC. The V gene is TRBV10-3, the J gene TRBJ2-5; no reliable D call. V gave up 2 bases and J gave up 5 bases, with 9 bases separating them. This CDR3 comprises 13 residues. Germline CDR1 ENHRY, CDR2 SYGVKD.

This sequence joins TRBV2 and TRBJ2-7; 7 nucleotides line up with TRBD1. Germline assignment: CDR1 SNHLY and CDR2 FYNNEI. This CDR3 contains 14 residues. The V segment lost 5 bases and the J segment 4 bases; nucleotides outside the gene matches: 8. The chain's CDR3 is CASSPQGNKYEQYF. As DNA, the CDR3 is TGTGCCAGCAGTCCACAGGGGAACAAATACGAGCAGTACTTC.

CDR3 protein: CAGRDRHSGANVLTF. Written as DNA, the CDR3 is TGTGCCGGCCGGGACAGGCACTCTGGGGCCAACGTCCTGACTTTC. This rearrangement joins TRBV19 to TRBJ2-6, with 8 bases aligning to TRBD1. This CDR3 has 15 amino acids. Germline loops: CDR1 LNHDA, CDR2 SQIVND (reference sequence). Losses at the gene ends were 11 bases for V and 0 bases for J; bases not matched to a gene: 6.

The V gene is TRBV30, the J gene TRBJ2-6; D may match TRBD1 or TRBD2 (5 bases each). The CDR3 contains 14 residues. V was pared by 8 bases and J by 2 bases, with 13 bases between. From germline, CDR1 is GTSNPN and CDR2 SVGIG (reference sequence). CDR3 loop: CAGDGATGANVLTF. Written as DNA, the CDR3 is TGTGCCGGGGACGGGGCGACTGGGGCCAACGTCCTGACTTTC. Supplemented by reference TRBV30 and TRBJ2-6, the full variable domain reads SQTIHQWPATLVQPVGSPLSLECTVEGTSNPNLYWYRQAAGRGLQLLFYSVGIGQISSEVPQNLSASRPQDRQFILSSKKLLLSDSGFYLCAGDGATGANVLTFGAGSRLTVL.

The chain employs TRBV5-1 and TRBJ2-7, with D maybe TRBD1 (5 bases). Germline values: CDR1 SGHRS, CDR2 YFSETQ. The V gene lost 4 bases and the J gene lost 0 bases, with 8 bases spanning the gap. This CDR3 contains 13 residues. The CDR3 nucleotides are TGCGCCAGCAGCCCTCAGGGCTCCTACGAGCAGTACTTC. It translates to CASSPQGSYEQYF.

The rearrangement uses TRBV7-9 and TRBJ2-2; D uncertain. The CDR3 is 13 residues long. Per the germline V gene, CDR1 is SEHNR and CDR2 is FQNEAQ (reference sequence). Trimming left V 4 bases short and J 6 bases short, with 9 bases between. CDR3: CASSSIFPGELFF. The CDR3 DNA reads TGTGCCAGCAGCTCGATATTTCCCGGGGAGCTGTTTTTT.

V gene TRBV7-6 combines with J gene TRBJ2-7; D might be TRBD1 (5 bases). V lost 5 bases to trimming and J lost 6 bases, with 11 bases between them. Per germline, CDR1 SGHVS and CDR2 FNYEAQ. This CDR3 comprises 12 residues. The CDR3 sequence: CASSERQSEQYF. The CDR3 DNA reads TGTGCCAGCAGCGAGCGACAGTCCGAGCAGTACTTC.

This clone occurred once. This rearrangement joins TRBV4-1 to TRBJ1-5, with D unresolved. Per the germline V gene, CDR1 is MGHRA and CDR2 is YSYEKL. The CDR3 consists of 17 residues. V lost 4 bases and J 0 bases, leaving 16 bases between the germline ends. CDR3 in amino acids: CASSPRGEGYSNQPQHF. Here the CDR3 DNA reads TGCGCCAGCAGCCCCCGGGGTGAAGGCTATAGCAATCAGCCCCAGCATTTT.

The chain joins TRBV25-1 to TRBJ2-7, with 12 bases fitting TRBD2. The CDR3 sequence is 16 residues long. J lost 4 bases, V lost 0 bases, and 4 bases had no gene match. Germline V lookup: CDR1 MGHDK, CDR2 SYGVNS. The CDR3, as DNA: TGTGCCAGCAGTGAATATGGGCTAGCGGGAGGGTACGAGCAGTACTTC. Residues: CASSEYGLAGGYEQYF.

CDR3 protein: CASSDGTGRGNEQFF. The CDR3 DNA reads TGTGCCAGCAGTGATGGGACAGGGCGAGGCAATGAGCAGTTCTTC. The chain employs TRBV6-4 and TRBJ2-1; TRBD1 matches 9 bases. This CDR3 is built from 15 residues. Germline V gene sequence: CDR1 MRHNA, CDR2 SNTAGT. The V gene end was trimmed by 3 bases and the J gene end by 6 bases; junction bases not matched to a gene: 6.

This rearrangement joins TRBV19 to TRBJ2-3; D is possibly TRBD2 (5 bases). V shed 7 bases and J shed 3 bases, with 14 bases lying between them. Germline CDR1 LNHDA, CDR2 SQIVND (reference sequence). This CDR3 comprises 14 residues. The CDR3 spells CASKIASGTDTQYF. The CDR3, as DNA: TGTGCCAGTAAGATCGCCAGCGGTACAGATACGCAGTATTTT.

The chain employs TRBV7-9 and TRBJ2-4; TRBD2 might be the D (5 bases). The V gene's germline CDR1 is SEHNR and CDR2 FQNEAQ (reference sequence). The CDR3 is made up of 18 amino acids. V dropped 6 bases and J dropped 3 bases, with 24 bases sitting between them. The CDR3 region is CASSSHSLRLRDKNIQYF. DNA of the CDR3: TGTGCCAGCAGTTCTCACTCGTTACGGCTTCGGGACAAAAACATTCAGTACTTC.